This passage covers 8 T cell receptor beta chains from one sample sequenced in a study of T-cell reconstitution after alpha-beta-depleted transplantation in children. As it was prepared, the TCRbeta library received unique molecular identifiers. TCRdb re-derived calls from the PCR reads in MiXCR, one entry per CDR3 protein. Of more than 90,000 distinct CDR3 sequences listed, 10% were seen once; the top ten hold under 35%. Sequenced material: PBMCs, taken before TCRalphabeta/CD19-depleted stem cell transplant. The source is a boy aged 2 to 9 with acute lymphoblastic leukemia, due to receive a stem cell transplant.

The chain couples TRBV5-1 to TRBJ1-1; no firm D call. The germline gives CDR1 SGHRS, CDR2 YFSETQ. Trimming shortened V by 0 bases and J by 3 bases, and 6 bases separated the two germline ends. The CDR3 length is 13 residues. The CDR3, as DNA: TGCGCCAGCAGCTTGGTGGTTCACACTGAAGCTTTCTTT. Translation: CASSLVVHTEAFF.

This clonotype has ten or more counts. The chain combines TRBV20-1 with TRBJ1-5; 8 bases are shared with TRBD1. V lost 5 bases to trimming and J lost 7 bases; unmatched junction nucleotides: 7. This CDR3 has 13 residues. The V gene's germline CDR1 is DFQATT and CDR2 SNEGSKA (reference sequence). CDR3 amino acids: CSAATGARQPQHF. CDR3 in DNA: TGCAGTGCTGCGACAGGGGCAAGGCAGCCCCAGCATTTT.

There are a few counts of this clonotype. The chain uses TRBV3-1 and TRBJ2-7; 11 bases map to TRBD2. The CDR3 covers 16 residues. From germline, CDR1 is LGHDT and CDR2 YNNKEL (reference sequence). After removal of 8 bases from V and 3 bases from J, the junction contained 12 bases not matched to a gene. The CDR3 DNA is TGTGCCAGCTCCCCGGGACTAGCGGTCCAGGACTACGAGCAGTACTTC. This translates into CASSPGLAVQDYEQYF.

The V gene is TRBV12-3 or TRBV12-4, the J gene TRBJ2-5, with 8 bases aligning to TRBD2. The CDR3 has 14 residues. V shed 10 bases and J 0 bases; nucleotides not matched to a gene: 7. The CDR3 coding sequence is TGTGCCAACAGACTAGCGCACAACCAAGAGACCCAGTACTTC. Translated: CANRLAHNQETQYF.

In DNA form, the CDR3 reads TGTGCCAGCGCCAGGGACTACTACGAGCAGTACTTC. Translation gives CASARDYYEQYF. The rearrangement joins TRBV6-1 to TRBJ2-7; 7 bases fit TRBD2. V lost 8 bases to trimming and J lost 3 bases; unmatched junction nucleotides: 4. The CDR3 consists of 12 residues. Germline V gene sequence: CDR1 MNHNS, CDR2 SASEGT.

This clonotype has only a few counts. V usage is TRBV29-1 and J usage is TRBJ2-5, with TRBD1 as a possible D gene (6 bases). The CDR3 is 13 residues long. Germline CDR1 reads SQVTM; CDR2 reads ANQGSEA. V was cut by 6 bases and J by 0 bases, with 11 bases left in between. CDR3 coding DNA: TGCAGCGTCAGGGGACGGAACCAAGAGACCCAGTACTTC. It translates to CSVRGRNQETQYF.

Notes on this clonotype: Lacking the conserved final phenylalanine or tryptophan, this CDR3 likely reflects a read error. The V gene is TRBV5-5, the J gene TRBJ2-7, with 7 bases matching TRBD1. Per germline, CDR1 SGHKS and CDR2 YYEKEE (reference sequence). CDR3 length equals 14 residues. V shed 3 bases and J 2 bases; nucleotides not matched to a gene: 5. This CDR3 is CASSSTGDPYEQYY. In DNA, the CDR3 is TGTGCCAGCAGCTCCACAGGGGATCCCTACGAGCAGTACTAC.

This clonotype was seen a handful of times. The CDR3 sequence: CASSFSGGNNQPQHF. CDR3 in DNA: TGTGCCAGCAGTTTTTCAGGGGGGAACAATCAGCCCCAGCATTTT. The chain couples TRBV28 to TRBJ1-5; 7 nucleotides match TRBD1. Germline V gene sequence: CDR1 MDHEN, CDR2 SYDVKM. There are 15 residues in the CDR3. Germline trimming cut 3 bases from V and 3 bases from J; bases unmatched to any gene: 5.